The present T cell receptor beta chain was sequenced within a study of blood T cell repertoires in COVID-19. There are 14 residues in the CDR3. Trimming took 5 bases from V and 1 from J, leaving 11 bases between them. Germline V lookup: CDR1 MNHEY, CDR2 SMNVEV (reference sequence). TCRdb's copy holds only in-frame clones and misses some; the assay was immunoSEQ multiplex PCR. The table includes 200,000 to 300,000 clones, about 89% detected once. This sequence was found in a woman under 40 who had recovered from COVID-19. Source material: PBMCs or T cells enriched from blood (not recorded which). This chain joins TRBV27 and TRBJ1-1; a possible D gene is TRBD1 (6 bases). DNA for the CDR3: TGTGCCAGCAGTCCGCGGACAGCGAACACTGAAGCTTTCTTT. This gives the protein CASSPRTANTEAFF.